The sequence of this TCR beta chain was determined in a study of blood T cell repertoires in COVID-19. Produced via immunoSEQ multiplex PCR; TCRdb's table is partial and in-frame only. The sample contains about 190,000 clones, roughly nine tenths of which appear only once. Trimming took off 2 bases at V and 2 bases at J, with 6 bases between the two ends. Germline CDR1 reads SGDLS; CDR2 reads YYNGEE. CDR3 size: 13 residues. Sequencing was performed on peripheral blood. V gene TRBV9 combines with J gene TRBJ2-3; D is undetermined. The source is a man aged 35-49 years with acute or convalescent COVID-19. In DNA form, the CDR3 reads TGTGCCAGCAGCGTTCGACTCACAGATACGCAGTATTTT. This sequence encodes CASSVRLTDTQYF.